This T cell receptor beta chain came from a study of T-cell memory formation after mild COVID-19. CDR1 is MGHRA, CDR2 YSYEKL, per germline. Trimming took 0 bases from V and 2 from J; bases not matched to a gene: 1. The CDR3 covers 14 residues. MiXCR, run by TCRdb on the 5' RACE reads, gives a single entry per CDR3 protein. The table records roughly 610,000 distinct CDR3 sequences, 15% to 20% of them present only once. Material: PBMCs or a T cell subset sorted from them (not recorded which). This clonotype originated in an adult woman who had mild COVID-19 (a few samples of this study predate the infection). Cell type and time point are not known. The J gene is TRBJ2-7, the V gene TRBV4-1; 7 bases are a match to TRBD1. The CDR3 coding sequence is TGCGCCAGCAGCCAAGAAACAGGGGCCTACGAGCAGTACTTC. It codes for CASSQETGAYEQYF.